This TCR beta chain comes out of a study of T-cell memory formation after mild COVID-19. Whole-study findings and limits: Detection of some responders pre-infection suggested pre-existing cross-reactive memory T cells participated.

To note about this clonotype: Its antigen remains unidentified.

A single record per CDR3 protein comes from TCRdb applying MiXCR to the 5' RACE reads. Altogether 300,000 to 350,000 distinct CDR3 sequences are present, about an eighth being singletons, with the ten largest covering roughly a fifth. The CDR3 loop spans 11 amino acids. Germline CDR1 is DFQATT and CDR2 is SNEGSKA (reference sequence). V lost 6 bases to trimming and J lost 4 bases, with 9 bases between them. The sequence was collected from a man aged 18 to 30 who had mild COVID-19 (a few samples of this study predate the infection). Cell type and time point are not known. Sequencing input: PBMCs or a T cell subset sorted from them (not recorded which). The V and J genes are TRBV20-1 and TRBJ1-1; TRBD1 might be the D (5 bases). The chain's CDR3 is CSADRRTEAFF. In nucleotides, the CDR3 is TGCAGTGCCGACAGACGCACTGAAGCTTTCTTT.